This T cell receptor beta chain was profiled in a study of blood T cell repertoires in COVID-19. About the study: Researchers got acute and convalescent COVID-19 samples from the United States, Italy and Spain. PBMCs, B-cell-depleted T cells, or T cells were the source of the cDNA or gDNA that made up the material.

Per the original data handling: The assay estimated nucleated cells by amplifying reference gene primers. Measured with immunoSEQ multiplex PCR; TCRdb has only the in-frame clones, and not every one. Clone size and V and J calls were adopted from that table, with D and trimming inferred from the DNA. Of roughly 150,000 clones detected, 65% to 85% appear once; the ten largest clones hold approximately 18%. Trimming shortened V by 0 bases and J by 9 bases, and 17 bases separated the two germline ends. The CDR3 covers 15 residues. Per germline, CDR1 LGHNA and CDR2 YSLEER. This sequence joins TRBV4-3 and TRBJ1-1; D perhaps matches TRBD1 (5 bases). This TCR derives from a woman aged 70 to 79 who had recovered from COVID-19. The sequencing input was peripheral blood. CDR3: CASSQDRGAGIKAFF. CDR3 coding DNA: TGCGCCAGCAGCCAAGATAGGGGCGCCGGCATCAAAGCTTTCTTT.